Following are 2 T cell receptor beta chains from one sample sequenced in a study of control samples from healthy donors and cancer patients (dated by TCRdb to between 2020 and 2021). The library came from the immunoSEQ multiplex PCR assay. TCRdb limited this immuneACCESS table to in-frame rearrangements with V and J called. A share of clones is missing; checked studies link under half to unresolved V genes, and the rest is unexplained. Within this sample are 150,000 to 200,000 clones, with 85% to 90% of them counted one time only. The biggest ten clones account for over 1.5% of the sample. Sequenced material: blood. These receptors all stem from a man aged 18 to 35 in good health.

This clone was detected once. CDR3 coding DNA: TGTGCCAGCAGCTCGTTAGGGGGCCCTTACGAGCAGTACTTC. Encoded protein: CASSSLGGPYEQYF. The V gene is TRBV7-9, the J gene TRBJ2-7, with 7 bases that match TRBD1. The CDR3 has 14 amino acids. Germline loops: CDR1 SEHNR, CDR2 FQNEAQ (reference sequence). J was trimmed by 4 bases and V by 4 bases; bases with no gene match: 7. Complete variable domain (other parts from reference TRBV7-9 and TRBJ2-7): DTGVSQNPRHKITKRGQNVTFRCDPISEHNRLYWYRQTLGQGPEFLTYFQNEAQLEKSRLLSDRFSAERPKGSFSTLEIQRTEQGDSAMYLCASSSLGGPYEQYFGPGTRLTVT.

The V and J genes are TRBV4-2 and TRBJ2-7, with TRBD2 matching 8 bases. The germline CDR1 and CDR2 sequences are LGHNA and YNFKEQ. This CDR3 has 17 amino acids. The V segment lost 5 bases and the J segment 2 bases; nucleotides outside the gene matches: 14. CDR3 DNA: TGTGCCAGCAGCACCCGGACGGGACTAGAGTCGCCCTACGAGCAGTACTTC. Amino acids: CASSTRTGLESPYEQYF.